Each of the 20 T cell receptor beta chains below was sequenced from the same sample in a study of immune evolution from preneoplasia to lung adenocarcinoma. Assay: immunoSEQ multiplex PCR; the TCRdb copy retains only in-frame clones and omits some. This sample carries 9,000 to 10,000 clones, 88% of them seen once, and the ten largest clones take 2.5% to 3.5%. The sequenced material came from FFPE invasive lung adenocarcinoma tissue. All receptors come from a person between 65 and 79 years old with invasive lung adenocarcinoma. Some clones in this sample may be carry-over from other donors' samples.

The chain recombines TRBV15 with TRBJ2-5; TRBD2 matches at 7 bases. Germline assignment: CDR1 LNHNV and CDR2 YYDKDF (reference sequence). This CDR3 is 15 amino acids long. The V gene end was trimmed by 0 bases and the J gene end by 6 bases; junction bases not matched to a gene: 7. The CDR3 sequence is CATSRDQGGGQTQYF. The CDR3, as DNA: TGTGCCACCAGCAGAGATCAGGGCGGGGGTCAGACCCAGTACTTC.

This clone came up once. CDR3 protein: CASSLYNDVEAFF. The DNA for the CDR3 is TGTGCCAGCAGCCTCTATAACGACGTTGAAGCTTTCTTT. This rearrangement joins TRBV9 to TRBJ1-1; no definite D call. The V end lost 4 bases, the J end lost 7 bases, and 14 bases lay between the germline ends. The CDR3 covers 13 residues. CDR1 and CDR2 (germline): SGDLS, YYNGEE.

The rearrangement uses TRBV28 and TRBJ2-5, with TRBD2 matching 10 bases. J gave up 1 base and V 11 bases, and 7 bases lay outside the gene matches. The CDR3 consists of 14 residues. Germline V gene data show CDR1 as MDHEN and CDR2 as SYDVKM. The CDR3 here is CAASGGAFQETQYF. CDR3 nucleotide sequence: TGTGCCGCCAGCGGGGGGGCCTTCCAAGAGACCCAGTACTTC.

The V call is TRBV30, the J call TRBJ2-3, with TRBD2 identical over 8 bases. The CDR3 runs 15 residues. CDR1 is GTSNPN, CDR2 SVGIG, per germline (reference sequence). With 7 bases clipped from V and 4 bases from J, the junction kept 13 bases outside the gene matches. This chain's CDR3 is CAFRVRAGGADTQYF. DNA for the CDR3: TGTGCCTTCCGAGTGAGGGCGGGGGGCGCAGATACGCAGTATTTT.

V gene TRBV2 combines with J gene TRBJ2-5; 10 bases match TRBD2. Germline V gene lookup returns CDR1 SNHLY and CDR2 FYNNEI. The CDR3 extends over 14 amino acids. The trim removed 5 bases at V and 6 bases at J, leaving 6 bases unmatched. CDR3 bases: TGTGCCAGCAGTTTAGCGGGAGGCGGAAAGACCCAGTACTTC. It yields the protein CASSLAGGGKTQYF.

The chain carries TRBV30 and TRBJ1-5, with a possible D match to TRBD1 (6 bases). With 3 bases removed from V and 4 bases from J, the gap between germline ends came to 13 bases. This CDR3 region has 14 residues. Germline CDR1 reads GTSNPN; CDR2 reads SVGIG (reference sequence). This CDR3 reads CAWSLGRGNQPQHF. The DNA of the CDR3 is TGTGCCTGGAGCCTAGGCAGGGGAAATCAGCCCCAGCATTTT.

The chain carries TRBV6-5 and TRBJ1-5; perhaps TRBD1 as D (6 bases). CDR1 and CDR2 from the germline V gene are MNHEY and SVGAGI. With 0 bases removed from V and 6 bases from J, the gap between germline ends came to 12 bases. The CDR3 contains 15 residues. This CDR3 reads CASSYSGGGGQPQHF. The CDR3 DNA reads TGTGCCAGCAGTTACTCGGGTGGAGGGGGTCAGCCCCAGCATTTT.

The V call is TRBV7-9, the J call TRBJ2-2, with 8 positions matching TRBD1. The V segment lost 1 base and the J segment 8 bases; nucleotides outside the gene matches: 3. The CDR3 is 14 amino acids. Germline V gene sequence: CDR1 SEHNR, CDR2 FQNEAQ (reference sequence). The chain's CDR3 is CASSLGTGTGELFF. DNA for the CDR3: TGTGCCAGCAGCTTAGGGACAGGGACTGGGGAGCTGTTTTTT.

This clone has a handful of counts. CDR3 sequence: CASARDFSYNEQFF. In DNA form, the CDR3 reads TGTGCCAGCGCCAGGGACTTCTCCTACAATGAGCAGTTCTTC. V is TRBV2 and J is TRBJ2-1, with D possibly TRBD2 on 6 matching bases. The CDR3 runs 14 residues. In germline, CDR1 is SNHLY, CDR2 FYNNEI. Trimming shortened V by 8 bases and J by 0 bases, and 11 bases separated the two germline ends.

CDR3 amino acids: CASAEGVSNQPQHF. CDR3 bases: TGTGCCAGCGCCGAGGGGGTTAGCAATCAGCCCCAGCATTTT. The chain combines TRBV25-1 with TRBJ1-5, with a weak D call TRBD1 (6 bases). V lost 8 bases, J lost 0 bases, and 11 bases lay in between. This CDR3 is 14 amino acids long. Germline-derived CDR1 and CDR2 are MGHDK and SYGVNS.

This clone was counted once. This chain links TRBV7-9 with TRBJ2-4; D not certain. This CDR3 comprises 15 residues. Between the trimmed V and J ends, which lost 5 bases and 0 bases, there was a span of 11 bases. Germline V gene data show CDR1 as SEHNR and CDR2 as FQNEAQ (reference sequence). CDR3 loop: CASSPTDLAKNIQYF. In nucleotides, the CDR3 is TGTGCCAGCAGCCCGACGGATCTAGCCAAAAACATTCAGTACTTC.

This clone showed up just once. This chain joins TRBV6-1 and TRBJ1-2; D is unresolved. Germline values: CDR1 MNHNS, CDR2 SASEGT. The length of the CDR3 is 15 residues. Between the trimmed V and J ends, which lost 6 bases and 3 bases, there was a span of 17 bases. CDR3 bases: TGTGCCAGCAGACCAACGAAGAACGGAGACTATGGCTACACCTTC. It is translated as CASRPTKNGDYGYTF.

The rearrangement links TRBV27 to TRBJ2-5, with D possibly being TRBD1 or TRBD2 (6 bases each). The CDR3 contains 16 residues. Trimming cost V 3 bases and J 5 bases, with 19 bases left between them. The germline gives CDR1 MNHEY, CDR2 SMNVEV (reference sequence). The CDR3 DNA sequence: TGTGCCAGCAGTTTCCCTCCTAGGGGGGTCGGGGAGACCCAGTACTTC. Translated, it gives CASSFPPRGVGETQYF.

The chain links TRBV5-1 to TRBJ2-5; D is possibly TRBD2 (5 bases). The CDR3 has 14 amino acids. CDR1 is SGHRS and CDR2 is YFSETQ in the germline V gene. V shed 3 bases and J shed 5 bases, with 14 bases lying between them. CDR3 coding DNA: TGCGCCAGCAGCTGGACTCCGGGCTCCGAGACCCAGTACTTC. Amino acid sequence: CASSWTPGSETQYF. The complete variable domain, with remaining parts taken from reference TRBV5-1 and TRBJ2-5, reads KAGVTQTPRYLIKTRGQQVTLSCSPISGHRSVSWYQQTPGQGLQFLFEYFSETQRNKGNFPGRFSGRQFSNSRSEMNVSTLELGDSALYLCASSWTPGSETQYFGPGTRLLVL.

The chain couples TRBV5-1 to TRBJ2-5; 9 positions agree with TRBD1. The CDR3 sequence is 16 residues long. After removal of 0 bases from V and 2 bases from J, the junction contained 5 bases not matched to a gene. The germline CDR1 and CDR2 sequences are SGHRS and YFSETQ. CDR3 loop: CASSLGTGDHQETQYF. CDR3 nucleotides: TGCGCCAGCAGCTTGGGGACAGGGGATCATCAAGAGACCCAGTACTTC.

The genes are TRBV5-1 and TRBJ2-1; 13 nucleotides match TRBD2. The germline CDR1 and CDR2 sequences are SGHRS and YFSETQ. The length of the CDR3 is 15 residues. V lost 4 bases and J lost 4; bases outside the gene matches: 2. This CDR3 is CASSGLAGAYNEQFF. The CDR3 DNA follows: TGCGCCAGCAGCGGACTAGCGGGGGCATACAATGAGCAGTTCTTC. Based on the CDR3 plus reference TRBV5-1 and TRBJ2-1, the full variable domain is KAGVTQTPRYLIKTRGQQVTLSCSPISGHRSVSWYQQTPGQGLQFLFEYFSETQRNKGNFPGRFSGRQFSNSRSEMNVSTLELGDSALYLCASSGLAGAYNEQFFGPGTRLTVL.

The chain links TRBV6-1 to TRBJ1-5; no clear D. CDR1 and CDR2 from the germline V gene are MNHNS and SASEGT. The CDR3 sequence is 13 residues long. V was pared by 6 bases and J by 0 bases, with 6 bases between. The DNA for the CDR3 is TGTGCCAGCAGGAGTGATAGCAATCAGCCCCAGCATTTT. It is translated as CASRSDSNQPQHF.

This clone was picked up a small number of times. The rearrangement links TRBV13 to TRBJ2-3; no reliable D call. Trimming shortened V by 5 bases and J by 4 bases, and 19 bases separated the two germline ends. Germline V gene sequence: CDR1 PRHDT, CDR2 FYEKMQ (reference sequence). There are 16 residues in the CDR3. The CDR3 sequence is CASSVTRSVESDTQYF. The DNA of the CDR3 is TGTGCCAGCAGCGTCACGAGGAGTGTTGAGTCAGATACGCAGTATTTT.

The CDR3 coding sequence is TGCAGCGCCAGAGTGGGACAGGGAGATACGCAGTATTTT. Residues: CSARVGQGDTQYF. The chain joins TRBV29-1 to TRBJ2-3; 9 bases line up with TRBD1. The ends lost 7 bases at V and 5 bases at J; junction bases unmatched: 7. Germline V CDR1 and CDR2: SQVTM, ANQGSEA. CDR3 length: 13 amino acids.

As DNA, the CDR3 is TGTGCCAGCAGCGTAGAAGGTCTTGGGACCGGGGAGCTGTTTTTT. Protein: CASSVEGLGTGELFF. The chain recombines TRBV9 with TRBJ2-2; D call uncertain. CDR1 is SGDLS, CDR2 YYNGEE, per germline. This CDR3 is built from 15 residues. V lost 0 bases, J lost 5 bases, and 11 bases lay in between.